This entry features one T cell receptor beta chain sequence. No cognate antigen has been identified for it. The record has no base qualities; no much larger clone is one base away. The CDR3 holds 17 amino acids from the cysteine to the phenylalanine. The entry retains the CDR3 DNA only, 51 bases that are in frame from base 1. Per the germline V gene (reference sequence), LNHDA is the CDR1 and SQIVND is the CDR2. The germline V end is reduced by 1 base and the J end by 5 bases; junction bases left unmatched: 10. Collaborating institutions collected whole blood in K2EDTA tubes following their own protocols. For TCRbeta analysis, collaborators shipped samples as frozen whole blood, isolated PBMCs, or DNA extracted from either of those sample types. TCRbeta CDR3 regions were amplified from genomic DNA using the immunoSEQ Assay, a bias-controlled multiplex PCR. Per the original workflow: Nucleated cell counts per sample were estimated from amplification of reference gene primers within the assay. To quantify the absolute abundance of each unique TCRbeta CDR3 rearrangement, sequence reads were collapsed and filtered. For each sample, productive Simpson clonality was calculated as the square root of Simpson's diversity index over productive rearrangements. In TCRdb, the immuneACCESS table is reduced to in-frame sequences with V and J assigned. These tables do not hold every clone; where another copy was compared, an unresolved V gene accounts for under half, and the others remain unexplained. V and J calls and clone size follow that table, whereas D and trimming were derived from the DNA. The sample table shows under 200,000 clones, and around 82% are seen once. The ten largest make up 9.8% of the sample.

The data stem from a study of blood T cell repertoires in COVID-19 (dated by TCRdb to 2018 to 2020). Background for the entire study: Collaborator samples came from the United States, Italy and Spain and covered acute and convalescent phases of COVID-19. The prospective study material was composed of cDNA or gDNA derived from T cells, B-cell-depleted T cells, or PBMCs. The dataset comprised deeply sampled blood TCRbeta repertoires from subjects exposed to, actively infected with, or recovered from COVID-19. The repertoires were released in a freely available public database intended as a resource for research on the immune response to SARS-CoV-2. Samples were obtained from the ongoing ImmuneRACE study (first 160 participants) and from 1,254 subjects provided by 6 global collaborators. Nearly every sample came with metadata listing a de-identified subject ID, COVID-19 status, age in years and sex. Where HLA class I and class II types were available, the types were taken from metadata supplied by the sample provider, not from assay-based typing. Results the study describes overall, beyond this receptor: The quantity of clinical and demographic metadata differed by source and by participant and was supplied without curation.

This receptor chain uses TRBV19 and TRBJ2-2; 7 bases in the middle match TRBD1. What was sequenced was peripheral blood. This receptor was identified in a woman of 80 years or more with acute or convalescent COVID-19. CDR3 protein: CASSIGDGQVGTGELFF. The base sequence is TGTGCCAGTAGTATAGGAGATGGACAGGTCGGGACCGGGGAGCTGTTTTTT.